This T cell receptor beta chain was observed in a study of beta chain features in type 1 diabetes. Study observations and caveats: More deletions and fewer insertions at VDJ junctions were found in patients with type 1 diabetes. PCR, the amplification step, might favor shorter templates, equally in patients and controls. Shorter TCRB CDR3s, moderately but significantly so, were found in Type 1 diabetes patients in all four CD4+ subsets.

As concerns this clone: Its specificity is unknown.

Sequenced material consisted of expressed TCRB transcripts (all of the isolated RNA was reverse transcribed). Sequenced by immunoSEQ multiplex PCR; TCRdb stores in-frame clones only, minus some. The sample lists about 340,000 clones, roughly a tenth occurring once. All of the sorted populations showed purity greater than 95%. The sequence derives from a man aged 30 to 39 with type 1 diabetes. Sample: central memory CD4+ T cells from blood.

This CDR3 is CASSPPGGSYNEQFF. CDR3 nucleotide sequence: TGTGCCAGCTCTCCACCCGGGGGGAGTTACAATGAGCAGTTCTTC. The chain has TRBV19 and TRBJ2-1; 7 bases are a match to TRBD2. This CDR3 contains 15 residues. CDR1 and CDR2 (germline): LNHDA, SQIVND (reference sequence). J lost 4 bases, V lost 9 bases, and 12 bases had no gene match.